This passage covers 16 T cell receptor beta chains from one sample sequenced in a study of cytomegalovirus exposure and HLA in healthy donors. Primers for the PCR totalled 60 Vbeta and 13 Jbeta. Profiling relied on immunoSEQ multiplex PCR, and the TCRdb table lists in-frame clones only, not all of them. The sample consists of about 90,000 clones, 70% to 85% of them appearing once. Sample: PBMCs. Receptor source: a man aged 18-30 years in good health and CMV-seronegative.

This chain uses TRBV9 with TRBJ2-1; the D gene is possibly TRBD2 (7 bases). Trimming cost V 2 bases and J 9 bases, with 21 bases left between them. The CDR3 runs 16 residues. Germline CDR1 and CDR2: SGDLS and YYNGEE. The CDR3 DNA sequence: TGTGCCAGCAGCGTTACTCCAGGGGAGGGGTCAGGTGAGCAGTTCTTC. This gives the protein CASSVTPGEGSGEQFF.

CDR3 coding DNA: TGTGCCAGCAGTTTCTCCGGGAACGAGCAGTACTTC. Amino acid sequence: CASSFSGNEQYF. V usage is TRBV27 and J usage is TRBJ2-7; a weak D match, TRBD2 (5 bases). Looked up from germline, CDR1 is MNHEY and CDR2 is SMNVEV (reference sequence). The CDR3 consists of 12 residues. The germline V and J ends were trimmed by 3 bases and 5 bases, with 8 bases remaining between them.

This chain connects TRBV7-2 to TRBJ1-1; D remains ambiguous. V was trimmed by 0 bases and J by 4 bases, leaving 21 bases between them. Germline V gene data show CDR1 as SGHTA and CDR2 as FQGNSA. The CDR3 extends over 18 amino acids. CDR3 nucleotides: TGTGCCAGCAGCTTAGCGCATAGCCCGACTATGGTTGGCACTGAAGCTTTCTTT. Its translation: CASSLAHSPTMVGTEAFF.

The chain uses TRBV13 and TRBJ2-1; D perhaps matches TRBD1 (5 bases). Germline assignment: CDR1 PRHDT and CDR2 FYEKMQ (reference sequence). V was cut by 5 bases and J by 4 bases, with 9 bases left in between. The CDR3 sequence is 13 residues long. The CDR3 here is CASSRQGYNEQFF. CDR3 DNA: TGTGCCAGCAGCCGCCAGGGATACAATGAGCAGTTCTTC.

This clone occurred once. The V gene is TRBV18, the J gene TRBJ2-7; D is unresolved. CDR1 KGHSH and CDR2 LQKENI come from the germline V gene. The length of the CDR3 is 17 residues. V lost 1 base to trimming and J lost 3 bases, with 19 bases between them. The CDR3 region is CASSPQIGASVNYEQYF. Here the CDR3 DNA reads TGTGCCAGCTCACCACAGATCGGAGCCTCGGTCAACTACGAGCAGTACTTC.

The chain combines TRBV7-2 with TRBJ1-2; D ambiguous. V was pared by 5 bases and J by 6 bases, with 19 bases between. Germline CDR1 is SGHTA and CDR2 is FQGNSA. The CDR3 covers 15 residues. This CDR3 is CASSPDLELVDGYTF. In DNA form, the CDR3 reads TGTGCCAGCAGCCCTGACTTGGAGCTTGTCGATGGCTACACCTTC.

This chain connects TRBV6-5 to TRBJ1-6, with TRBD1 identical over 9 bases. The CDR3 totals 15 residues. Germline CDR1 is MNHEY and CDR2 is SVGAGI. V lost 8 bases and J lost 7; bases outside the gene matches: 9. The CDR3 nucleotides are TGTGCCAGCGGGCTTAACAGGGGGCAGAATTCACCCCTCCACTTT. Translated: CASGLNRGQNSPLHF.

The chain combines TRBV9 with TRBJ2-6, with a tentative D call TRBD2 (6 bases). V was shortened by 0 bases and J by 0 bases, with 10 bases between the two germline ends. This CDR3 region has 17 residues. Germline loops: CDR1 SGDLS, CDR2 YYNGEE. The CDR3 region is CASSVAGGDSGANVLTF. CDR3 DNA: TGTGCCAGCAGCGTAGCGGGCGGGGACTCTGGGGCCAACGTCCTGACTTTC.

CDR3 coding DNA: TGTGCCAGCAGCCCGAGGACTCAGACAACCTACGAGCAGTACTTC. It yields the protein CASSPRTQTTYEQYF. The chain couples TRBV7-9 to TRBJ2-7; possible D gene TRBD2, 5 bases. V was trimmed by 5 bases and J by 2 bases, leaving 16 bases between them. From germline, CDR1 is SEHNR and CDR2 FQNEAQ (reference sequence). The CDR3 spans 15 residues.

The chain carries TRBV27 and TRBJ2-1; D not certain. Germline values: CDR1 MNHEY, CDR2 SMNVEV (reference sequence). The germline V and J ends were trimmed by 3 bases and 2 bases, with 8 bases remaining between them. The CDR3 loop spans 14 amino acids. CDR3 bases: TGTGCCAGCAGTTTTGAACAGACCTACAATGAGCAGTTCTTC. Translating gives CASSFEQTYNEQFF.

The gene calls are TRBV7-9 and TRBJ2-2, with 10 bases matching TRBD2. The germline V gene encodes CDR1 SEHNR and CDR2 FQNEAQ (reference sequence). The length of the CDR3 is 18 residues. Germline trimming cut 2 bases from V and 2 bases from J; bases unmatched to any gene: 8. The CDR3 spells CASSLPSGSYYNTGELFF. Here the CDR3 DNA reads TGTGCCAGCAGCTTACCTAGCGGGAGCTACTATAACACCGGGGAGCTGTTTTTT.

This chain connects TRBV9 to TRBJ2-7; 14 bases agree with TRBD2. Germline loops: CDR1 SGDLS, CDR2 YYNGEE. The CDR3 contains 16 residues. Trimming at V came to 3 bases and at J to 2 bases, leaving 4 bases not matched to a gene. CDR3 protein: CASSEGLAGETYEQYF. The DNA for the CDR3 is TGTGCCAGCAGCGAGGGACTAGCGGGAGAGACCTACGAGCAGTACTTC.

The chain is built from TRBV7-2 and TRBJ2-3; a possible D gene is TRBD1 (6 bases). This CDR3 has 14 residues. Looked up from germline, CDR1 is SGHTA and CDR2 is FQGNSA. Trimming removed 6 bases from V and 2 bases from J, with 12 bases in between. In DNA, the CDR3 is TGTGCCAGCAGGTCGGGACATTTCACAGATACGCAGTATTTT. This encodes CASRSGHFTDTQYF.

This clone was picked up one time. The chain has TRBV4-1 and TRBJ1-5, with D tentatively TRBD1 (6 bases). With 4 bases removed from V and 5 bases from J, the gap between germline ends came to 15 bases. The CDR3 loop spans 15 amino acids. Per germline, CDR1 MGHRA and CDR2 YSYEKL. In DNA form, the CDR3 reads TGCGCCAGCAGCCCTAACGACAGGATGGATCAGCCCCAGCATTTT. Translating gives CASSPNDRMDQPQHF.

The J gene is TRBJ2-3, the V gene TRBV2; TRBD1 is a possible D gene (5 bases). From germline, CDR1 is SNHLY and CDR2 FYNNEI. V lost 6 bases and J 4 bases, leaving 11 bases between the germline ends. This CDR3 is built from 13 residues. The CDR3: CASRGQGPDTQYF. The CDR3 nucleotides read TGTGCCAGCAGGGGGCAGGGTCCAGATACGCAGTATTTT.

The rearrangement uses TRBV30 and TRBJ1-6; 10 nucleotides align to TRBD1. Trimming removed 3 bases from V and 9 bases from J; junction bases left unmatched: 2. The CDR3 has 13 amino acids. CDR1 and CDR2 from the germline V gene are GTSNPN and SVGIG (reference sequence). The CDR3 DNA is TGTGCCTGGAGGGGGACAGGGGCTTCACCCCTCCACTTT. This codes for CAWRGTGASPLHF.